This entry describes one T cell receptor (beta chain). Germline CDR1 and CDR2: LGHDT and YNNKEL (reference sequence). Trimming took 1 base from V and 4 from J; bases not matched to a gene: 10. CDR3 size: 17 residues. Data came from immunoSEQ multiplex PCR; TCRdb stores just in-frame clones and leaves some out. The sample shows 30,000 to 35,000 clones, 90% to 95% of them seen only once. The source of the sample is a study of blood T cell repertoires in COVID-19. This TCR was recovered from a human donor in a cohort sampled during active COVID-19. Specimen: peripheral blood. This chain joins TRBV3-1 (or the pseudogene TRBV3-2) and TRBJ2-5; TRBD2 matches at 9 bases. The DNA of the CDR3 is TGTGCCAGCAGCCAAGGTGGATCCGGACTAGCGCCAGAGACCCAGTACTTC. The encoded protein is CASSQGGSGLAPETQYF.